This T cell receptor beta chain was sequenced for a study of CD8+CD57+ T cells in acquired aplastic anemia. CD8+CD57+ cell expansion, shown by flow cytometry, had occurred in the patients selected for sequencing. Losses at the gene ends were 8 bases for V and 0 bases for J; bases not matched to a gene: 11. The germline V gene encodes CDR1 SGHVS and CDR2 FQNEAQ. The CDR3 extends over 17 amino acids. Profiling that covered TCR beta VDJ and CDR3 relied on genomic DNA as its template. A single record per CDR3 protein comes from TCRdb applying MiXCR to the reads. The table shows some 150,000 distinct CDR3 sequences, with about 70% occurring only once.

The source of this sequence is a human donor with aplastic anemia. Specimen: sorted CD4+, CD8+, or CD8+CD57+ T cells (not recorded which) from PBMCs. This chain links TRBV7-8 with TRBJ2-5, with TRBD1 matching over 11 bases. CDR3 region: CASADRGPGVYQETQYF. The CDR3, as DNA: TGTGCCAGCGCGGACAGGGGGCCCGGAGTGTACCAAGAGACCCAGTACTTC.